Listed below are T cell receptor beta chains from one sample, sequenced in a study of T cell responses to AZD1222 COVID-19 vaccine. The protocol was immunoSEQ multiplex PCR, while the TCRdb copy is restricted to in-frame clones and leaves out a portion. The sample lists some 140,000 clones, 75% to 95% occurring once. Sequenced material: peripheral blood, taken on day 0 of AZD1222 vaccination. The receptors stem from an adult in good health. The CDR3 runs from the conserved cysteine through the conserved F or W. The D gene is left open where the match is weak. Clone size is shown for a subset of rows, as once, few, many or a class of expanded clone.

>TRBJ1-1|.|TRBV11-3|once
TGTGCCAGCAGCTTAGATCAATTAGGCGAAGCTTTCTTT
CASSLDQLGEAFF
>TRBJ1-6|.|TRBV30|once
TGTGCCTGGAGGGAACCAGGGTTTCGGACCCTCCACTTT
CAWREPGFRTLHF
>TRBJ2-6|.|TRBV10-2|.
TGCGCCAGCAGTGAGCCCCGGAACTCTGGGGCCAACGTCCTGACTTTC
CASSEPRNSGANVLTF
>TRBJ1-1|.|TRBV3-1/TRBV3-2|.
TGTGCCAGCAGCCAAGGCGGACGGCACACTGAAGCTTTCTTT
CASSQGGRHTEAFF
>TRBJ2-7|TRBD1|TRBV7-2|.
TGTGCCAGCAGCTCGCGGACAGGGGGGAACTACGAGCAGTACTTC
CASSSRTGGNYEQYF
>TRBJ2-1|.|TRBV10-3|few
TGTGCCACCGGGGAACAGGGTTCGAACTTCTTC
CATGEQGSNFF
>TRBJ1-1|.|TRBV29-1|.
TGCAGCGTTCTGTCGGGCCAGAACACTGAAGCTTTCTTT
CSVLSGQNTEAFF
>TRBJ1-3|.|TRBV3-1/TRBV3-2|.
TGTGCCAGCAGCCACGGATCGACGAACACCATATATTTT
CASSHGSTNTIYF
>TRBJ1-1|.|TRBV7-3|.
TGTGCCAGCAGCTTAAATCACCGGAACACTGAAGCTTTCTTT
CASSLNHRNTEAFF
>TRBJ1-5|.|TRBV19|.
TGTGCCAGTAGTGAGGGAAATCAGCCCCAGCATTTT
CASSEGNQPQHF
>TRBJ1-2|TRBD1|TRBV3-1/TRBV3-2|.
TGTGCCAGCAGCCAAGATAGGGGGCATGGGGGCTACACCTTC
CASSQDRGHGGYTF
>TRBJ1-2|.|TRBV7-9|.
TGTGCCAGCAGCATCCGGGACATTGGCTACACCTTC
CASSIRDIGYTF
>TRBJ1-1|.|TRBV7-9|.
TGTGCCAGCAGCCCGAGGGGCACAGGGTACACTGAAGCTTTCTTT
CASSPRGTGYTEAFF
>TRBJ1-2|.|TRBV6-5|.
TGTGCCACCGGTAGGTTCGACGGCTACACCTTC
CATGRFDGYTF
>TRBJ2-1|.|TRBV19|.
TGTGCCAGTAGTATAGATTGGGACCAAGGGAATGAGCAGTTCTTC
CASSIDWDQGNEQFF